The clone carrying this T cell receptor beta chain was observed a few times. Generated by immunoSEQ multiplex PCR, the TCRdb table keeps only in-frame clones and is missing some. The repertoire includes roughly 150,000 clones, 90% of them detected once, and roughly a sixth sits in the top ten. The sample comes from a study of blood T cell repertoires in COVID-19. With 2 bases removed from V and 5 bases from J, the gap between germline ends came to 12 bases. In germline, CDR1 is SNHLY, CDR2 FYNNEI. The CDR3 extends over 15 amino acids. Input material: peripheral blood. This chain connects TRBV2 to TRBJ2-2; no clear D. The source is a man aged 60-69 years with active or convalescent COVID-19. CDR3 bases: TGTGCCAGCAGTGAATTAGTCCCGGGTACCGGGGAGCTGTTTTTT. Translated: CASSELVPGTGELFF.